This TCR beta chain is from a study of blood T cell repertoires in COVID-19 (dated by TCRdb to the early 2020s). Regarding the research as a whole: The collaborator samples originated in the United States, Italy and Spain and spanned the acute and convalescent phases of COVID-19. The prospective study material was composed of cDNA or gDNA derived from T cells, B-cell-depleted T cells, or PBMCs. HLA class I and class II types, where available, came from metadata supplied by the sample provider rather than from assay-based typing. The repertoires were released in a freely available public database intended as a resource for research on the immune response to SARS-CoV-2. The sample metadata nearly always contained a de-identified subject ID, COVID-19 status, age in years and sex. The dataset comprised deeply sampled blood TCRbeta repertoires from subjects exposed to, actively infected with, or recovered from COVID-19. The samples were drawn from the first 160 participants of the ongoing ImmuneRACE study and from roughly 1,300 subjects provided by 6 global collaborators.

The immunoSEQ Assay, a bias-controlled multiplex PCR, was used to amplify TCRbeta CDR3 regions from genomic DNA. Regarding the original processing steps: Within the assay, amplification of reference gene primers was used to estimate how many nucleated cells each sample contained. To quantify the absolute abundance of each unique TCRbeta CDR3 rearrangement, sequence reads were collapsed and filtered. For each sample, productive Simpson clonality was calculated as the square root of Simpson's diversity index across productive rearrangements. TCRdb took over this immuneACCESS table, retaining in-frame rearrangements with V and J assigned. Such tables are incomplete; in checked studies, under half of the missing clones stem from an unresolved V gene, and the remainder is unexplained. V and J calls and clone size are those listed in that table; D and trimming were worked out from the DNA. The sample contains fewer than 200,000 clones, roughly 91% of them found a single time. The ten largest clones add up to roughly 5% of the sample.

Whole blood was collected in K2EDTA tubes by collaborating institutions according to the institutions' own protocols. For TCRbeta analysis, collaborators shipped samples in one of three forms: frozen whole blood, isolated PBMCs, or DNA extracted from either of those sample types. Comment on this clone: No antigen is known for it. One base away there is no much larger clone; base qualities are not given.

General conclusions and limits of the study: The quantity of clinical and demographic metadata differed by source and by participant and was supplied without curation.

From a lookup of the germline V gene, CDR1 and CDR2 are SGHRS and YFSETQ. From cysteine to phenylalanine, the CDR3 is 13 amino acids long. The sequence is cut down to CDR3 DNA, 39 bases in frame from base 1. V gives up 3 bases and J gives up 7 bases, and the segment between their germline ends measures 13 bases. The chain joins TRBV5-1 to TRBJ1-2; there is no confident call for the D gene. Material for sequencing was peripheral blood. The sequence was collected from a woman aged 45 to 65 with acute or convalescent COVID-19. The CDR3 region: CASSSGIIGGYTF. The sequenced DNA is TGCGCCAGCAGCTCCGGGATCATCGGTGGCTACACCTTC. This CDR3, with the reference TRBV5-1 and TRBJ1-2 proteins standing in past its ends, gives the full variable domain KAGVTQTPRYLIKTRGQQVTLSCSPISGHRSVSWYQQTPGQGLQFLFEYFSETQRNKGNFPGRFSGRQFSNSRSEMNVSTLELGDSALYLCASSSGIIGGYTFGSGTRLTVV.